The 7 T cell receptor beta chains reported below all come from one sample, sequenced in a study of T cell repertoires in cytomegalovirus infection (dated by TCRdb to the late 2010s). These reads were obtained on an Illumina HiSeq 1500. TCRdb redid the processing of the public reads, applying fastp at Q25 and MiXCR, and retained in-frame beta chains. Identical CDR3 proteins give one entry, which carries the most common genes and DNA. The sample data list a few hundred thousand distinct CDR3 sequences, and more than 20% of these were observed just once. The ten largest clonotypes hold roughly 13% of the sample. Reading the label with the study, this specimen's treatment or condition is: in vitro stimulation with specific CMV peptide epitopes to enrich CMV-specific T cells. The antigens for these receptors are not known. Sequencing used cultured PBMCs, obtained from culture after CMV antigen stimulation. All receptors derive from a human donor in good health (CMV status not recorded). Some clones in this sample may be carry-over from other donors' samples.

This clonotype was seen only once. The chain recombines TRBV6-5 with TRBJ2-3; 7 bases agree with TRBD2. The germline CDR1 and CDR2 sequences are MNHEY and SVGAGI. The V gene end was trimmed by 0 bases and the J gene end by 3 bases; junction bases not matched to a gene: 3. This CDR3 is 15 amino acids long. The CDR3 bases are TGTGCCAGCAGTTACTCGCGGGGAGGGACAGATACGCAGTATTTT. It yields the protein CASSYSRGGTDTQYF.

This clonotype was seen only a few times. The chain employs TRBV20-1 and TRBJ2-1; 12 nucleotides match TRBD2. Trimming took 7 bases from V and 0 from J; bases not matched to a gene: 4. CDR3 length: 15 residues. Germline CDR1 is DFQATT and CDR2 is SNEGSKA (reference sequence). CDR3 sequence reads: CSGLAGGPSYNEQFF. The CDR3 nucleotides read TGCAGTGGTCTAGCGGGAGGGCCCTCCTACAATGAGCAGTTCTTC.

CDR3 residues: CASQSETGFYNEQFF. Written as DNA, the CDR3 is TGTGCCAGCCAATCCGAGACAGGGTTTTACAATGAGCAGTTCTTC. The chain links TRBV12-3 or TRBV12-4 to TRBJ2-1, with 7 bases fitting TRBD1. The CDR3 has 15 residues. V shed 8 bases, J shed 4 bases, and the junction held 11 bases outside the gene matches.

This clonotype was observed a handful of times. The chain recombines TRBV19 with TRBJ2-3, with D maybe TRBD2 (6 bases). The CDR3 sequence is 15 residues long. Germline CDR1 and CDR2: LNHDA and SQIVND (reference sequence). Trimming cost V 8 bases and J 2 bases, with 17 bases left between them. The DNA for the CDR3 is TGTGCCAGTCTGCCTTCTAGCGCCTCCACAGATACGCAGTATTTT. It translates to CASLPSSASTDTQYF.

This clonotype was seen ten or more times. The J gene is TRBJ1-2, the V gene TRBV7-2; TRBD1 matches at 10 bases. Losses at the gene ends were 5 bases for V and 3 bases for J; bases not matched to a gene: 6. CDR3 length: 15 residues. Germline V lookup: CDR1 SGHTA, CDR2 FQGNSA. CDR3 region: CASSERQGADYGYTF. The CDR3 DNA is TGTGCCAGCAGCGAGAGACAGGGGGCGGACTATGGCTACACCTTC.

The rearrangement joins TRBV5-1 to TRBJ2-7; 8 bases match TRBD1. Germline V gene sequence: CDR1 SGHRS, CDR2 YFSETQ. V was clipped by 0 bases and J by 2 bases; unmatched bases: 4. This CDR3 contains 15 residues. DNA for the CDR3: TGCGCCAGCAGCTTGGGGGGGACAGGAGCCTACGAGCAGTACTTC. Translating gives CASSLGGTGAYEQYF.

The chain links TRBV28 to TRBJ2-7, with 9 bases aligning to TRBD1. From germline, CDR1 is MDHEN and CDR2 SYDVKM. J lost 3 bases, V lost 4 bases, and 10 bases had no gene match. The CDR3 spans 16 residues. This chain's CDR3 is CASSSSRDRVGYEQYF. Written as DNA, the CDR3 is TGTGCCAGCAGTTCAAGCAGGGACAGGGTGGGCTACGAGCAGTACTTC. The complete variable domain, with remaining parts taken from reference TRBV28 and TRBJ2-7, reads DVKVTQSSRYLVKRTGEKVFLECVQDMDHENMFWYRQDPGLGLRLIYFSYDVKMKEKGDIPEGYSVSREKKERFSLILESASTNQTSMYLCASSSSRDRVGYEQYFGPGTRLTVT.